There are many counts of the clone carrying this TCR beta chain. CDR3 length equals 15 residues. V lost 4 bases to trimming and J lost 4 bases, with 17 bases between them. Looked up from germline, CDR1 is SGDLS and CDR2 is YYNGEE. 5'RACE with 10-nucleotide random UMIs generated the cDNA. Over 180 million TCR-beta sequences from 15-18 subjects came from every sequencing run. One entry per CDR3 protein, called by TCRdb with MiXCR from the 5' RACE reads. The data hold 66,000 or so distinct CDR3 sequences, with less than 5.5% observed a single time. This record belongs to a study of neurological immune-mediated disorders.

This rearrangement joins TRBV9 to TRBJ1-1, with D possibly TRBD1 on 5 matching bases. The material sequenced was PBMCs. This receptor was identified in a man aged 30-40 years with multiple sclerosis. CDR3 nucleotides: TGTGCCAGCAGCCCTCACGGGGGAGGAGGCACTGAAGCTTTCTTT. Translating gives CASSPHGGGGTEAFF.